These 19 T cell receptor beta chains came from one sample sequenced in a study of vaccination and CD4 T cells after COVID-19. Stated treatment: roughly ten-day PBMC culture with coronavirus spike peptide pools or control peptides (ViraFEST assay). The Oncomine TCR Beta short-read assay sequenced DNA from cultured CD4+ T cells. A single record per CDR3 protein comes from TCRdb applying MiXCR to the PCR reads. The sample includes around 15,000 distinct CDR3 sequences, around half seen only once; the top ten take roughly 15%. The antigens for these receptors are not known. The starting material was CD4+ T cells from blood, cultured in vitro, obtained before SARS-CoV-2 vaccination. Receptor source: a human donor who had recovered from COVID-19.

V gene TRBV7-6 combines with J gene TRBJ1-6, with unresolved D. This CDR3 has 14 amino acids. Per germline, CDR1 SGHVS and CDR2 FNYEAQ. V was pared by 1 base and J by 9 bases, with 10 bases between. The CDR3 DNA reads TGTGCCAGCAGCTTAGGCTTTGCGAGTTCACCCCTCCACTTT. Translating it yields CASSLGFASSPLHF.

The chain couples TRBV27 to TRBJ1-5; D not certain. This CDR3 is built from 14 residues. CDR1 and CDR2 (germline): MNHEY, SMNVEV (reference sequence). Between the trimmed V and J ends, which lost 5 bases and 0 bases, there was a span of 8 bases. CDR3: CASSQLDSNQPQHF. The CDR3 DNA reads as TGTGCCAGCAGTCAACTCGATAGCAATCAGCCCCAGCATTTT.

The chain carries TRBV7-9 and TRBJ2-1, with 9 bases identical to TRBD2. J gave up 6 bases and V 1 base, and 4 bases lay outside the gene matches. CDR1 is SEHNR, CDR2 FQNEAQ, per germline (reference sequence). The CDR3 is 15 residues long. The CDR3 region is CASSLEAGGPNEQFF. The CDR3 DNA sequence: TGTGCCAGCAGCTTAGAAGCGGGAGGTCCCAATGAGCAGTTCTTC.

This clonotype was seen only once. The V gene is TRBV20-1, the J gene TRBJ2-3; D call uncertain. CDR1 is DFQATT and CDR2 is SNEGSKA in the germline V gene (reference sequence). This CDR3 region has 17 residues. V dropped 5 bases and J dropped 4 bases, with 25 bases sitting between them. CDR3 in DNA: TGCAGTGCTTCCACCACAAACCTATGGGGTAACGCAGATACGCAGTATTTT. Its translation is CSASTTNLWGNADTQYF.

This clonotype was recorded a few times. This chain joins TRBV19 and TRBJ2-5; D is perhaps TRBD2 (6 bases). With 5 bases removed from V and 7 bases from J, the gap between germline ends came to 20 bases. Germline lookup yields CDR1 LNHDA and CDR2 SQIVND (reference sequence). CDR3 length equals 15 residues. DNA for the CDR3: TGTGCCAGTAGTCCAAACGTGGGGGGAACGGCGACCCAGTACTTC. The encoded protein is CASSPNVGGTATQYF.

The rearrangement joins TRBV6-1 to TRBJ1-4, with D perhaps TRBD1 (5 bases). Between the trimmed V and J ends, which lost 1 base and 3 bases, there was a span of 15 bases. This CDR3 comprises 17 residues. From germline, CDR1 is MNHNS and CDR2 SASEGT. The CDR3 loop is CASSEVTVAGANEKLFF. Here the CDR3 DNA reads TGTGCCAGCAGTGAAGTAACGGTGGCGGGGGCTAATGAAAAACTGTTTTTT.

This clonotype was seen only a few times. V gene TRBV12-3 or TRBV12-4 combines with J gene TRBJ1-5, with TRBD1 matching over 8 bases. The CDR3 extends over 17 amino acids. Trimming cost V 6 bases and J 1 base; bases outside gene matches: 11. CDR3 coding DNA: TGTGCCAGCAGACTTGACAGGGGTCAGGGCAGCAATCAGCCCCAGCATTTT. Protein: CASRLDRGQGSNQPQHF.

The chain is built from TRBV24-1 and TRBJ2-1, with TRBD2 identical over 9 bases. This CDR3 contains 17 residues. V was pared by 4 bases and J by 7 bases, with 13 bases of the junction left unmatched. Per germline, CDR1 KGHDR and CDR2 SFDVKD. CDR3 nucleotide sequence: TGTGCCACCAGTGAACCCCCGGGCGGGAGGGCCTCAAATGAGCAGTTCTTC. Amino acids: CATSEPPGGRASNEQFF.

The chain joins TRBV20-1 to TRBJ2-2; TRBD1 matches at 8 bases. CDR3 length equals 16 residues. Trimming took 2 bases from V and 2 from J; bases not matched to a gene: 7. The germline V gene encodes CDR1 DFQATT and CDR2 SNEGSKA (reference sequence). DNA of the CDR3: TGCAGTGCTAGACCCACGGACAGGGCAAACACCGGGGAGCTGTTTTTT. It codes for CSARPTDRANTGELFF.

The V gene is TRBV2, the J gene TRBJ2-7; the match to TRBD2 covers 10 bases. This CDR3 spans 15 amino acids. The germline V gene encodes CDR1 SNHLY and CDR2 FYNNEI. Trimming took 7 bases from V and 2 from J; bases not matched to a gene: 8. The CDR3 spells CASTRKREGPYEQYF. Written as DNA, the CDR3 is TGTGCCAGCACTAGGAAGCGGGAGGGCCCCTACGAGCAGTACTTC.

The V call is TRBV5-8, the J call TRBJ2-1, with a possible D match to TRBD2 (7 bases). The CDR3 spans 16 residues. Trimming removed 2 bases from V and 2 bases from J, with 14 bases in between. From germline, CDR1 is SGHTS and CDR2 YDEGEE. The CDR3 nucleotides are TGTGCCAGCAGCTTTCGGGGGGCGCGCCCCTACAATGAGCAGTTCTTC. This encodes CASSFRGARPYNEQFF.

This clonotype came up a few times. The chain has TRBV7-3 and TRBJ2-2; 8 nucleotides line up with TRBD1. Germline lookup yields CDR1 SGHTA and CDR2 FQGTGA. The V gene end was trimmed by 6 bases and the J gene end by 3 bases; junction bases not matched to a gene: 6. This CDR3 is built from 15 residues. CDR3 loop: CASSRTGLYTGELFF. The CDR3 bases are TGTGCCAGCAGTAGGACAGGGTTGTACACCGGGGAGCTGTTTTTT.

This clonotype was seen only a few times. This sequence joins TRBV25-1 and TRBJ2-2; D is possibly TRBD2 (5 bases). CDR1 and CDR2 (germline): MGHDK, SYGVNS. This CDR3 region has 15 residues. Deletions cut 4 bases from V and 2 bases from J, with 11 bases between. The CDR3 spells CASSVLDTNTGELFF. The CDR3, as DNA: TGTGCCAGCAGTGTACTAGATACTAACACCGGGGAGCTGTTTTTT.

The CDR3 nucleotides are TGTGCCAGCAGTGAAGCGCGACAGGAGACCCAGTACTTC. It translates to CASSEARQETQYF. The rearrangement uses TRBV2 and TRBJ2-5; a possible D gene is TRBD1 (5 bases). Germline values: CDR1 SNHLY, CDR2 FYNNEI. The CDR3 is 13 amino acids. V was trimmed by 0 bases and J by 5 bases, leaving 7 bases between them.

There are a few counts of this clonotype. The V and J genes are TRBV7-9 and TRBJ2-7; D is uncertain. Trimming took 5 bases from V and 3 from J, leaving 11 bases between them. The germline gives CDR1 SEHNR, CDR2 FQNEAQ (reference sequence). This CDR3 spans 13 amino acids. The CDR3 DNA reads TGTGCCAGCAGCACCGGACGAAGCTACGAGCAGTACTTC. This encodes CASSTGRSYEQYF.

The V gene is TRBV7-9, the J gene TRBJ1-6; D may be TRBD1 (5 bases). This CDR3 region has 16 residues. Germline V CDR1 and CDR2: SEHNR, FQNEAQ (reference sequence). The V gene lost 4 bases and the J gene lost 9 bases, with 19 bases spanning the gap. The CDR3 protein is CASSSTLGRGLSPLHF. CDR3 DNA sequence: TGTGCCAGCAGCTCGACCTTGGGGAGGGGTCTTTCACCCCTCCACTTT.

V usage is TRBV6-1 and J usage is TRBJ2-6; D not resolved. The germline V gene encodes CDR1 MNHNS and CDR2 SASEGT. The V end lost 1 base, the J end lost 0 bases, and 4 bases lay between the germline ends. The CDR3 has 15 amino acids. The CDR3 DNA reads TGTGCCAGCAGTGAAGGGGGCTCTGGGGCCAACGTCCTGACTTTC. As protein: CASSEGGSGANVLTF.

The chain joins TRBV29-1 to TRBJ1-2; 7 bases line up with TRBD1. J gave up 8 bases and V 7 bases, and 7 bases lay outside the gene matches. This CDR3 spans 11 amino acids. The germline CDR1 and CDR2 sequences are SQVTM and ANQGSEA. In DNA, the CDR3 is TGCAGCGGAGAGGGGGCAGGGGGCTACACCTTC. It is translated as CSGEGAGGYTF.

This chain joins TRBV28 and TRBJ1-6; D may be TRBD1 (6 bases). V was pared by 6 bases and J by 2 bases, with 11 bases between. CDR1 and CDR2 from the germline V gene are MDHEN and SYDVKM. The CDR3 is made up of 15 amino acids. The CDR3 DNA reads as TGTGCCAGCAGGGAAGGGACAACCTATAATTCACCCCTCCACTTT. Translation: CASREGTTYNSPLHF. The variable domain in full, completed from reference TRBV28 and TRBJ1-6, reads DVKVTQSSRYLVKRTGEKVFLECVQDMDHENMFWYRQDPGLGLRLIYFSYDVKMKEKGDIPEGYSVSREKKERFSLILESASTNQTSMYLCASREGTTYNSPLHFGNGTRLTVT.